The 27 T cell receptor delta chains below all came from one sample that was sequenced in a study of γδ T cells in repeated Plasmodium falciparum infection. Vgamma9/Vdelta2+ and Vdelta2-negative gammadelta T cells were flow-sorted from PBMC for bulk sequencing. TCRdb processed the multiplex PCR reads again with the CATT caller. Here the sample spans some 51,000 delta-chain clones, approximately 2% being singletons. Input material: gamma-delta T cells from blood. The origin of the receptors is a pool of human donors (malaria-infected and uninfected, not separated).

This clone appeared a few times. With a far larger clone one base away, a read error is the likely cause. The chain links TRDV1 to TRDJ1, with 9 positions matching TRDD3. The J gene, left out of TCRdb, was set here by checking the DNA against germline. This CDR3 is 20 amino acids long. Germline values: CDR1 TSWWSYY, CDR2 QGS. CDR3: CALGEPLSGWGIRGTDKLIF. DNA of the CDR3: TGTGCCCTTGGGGAACCCTTGTCCGGGTGGGGGATAAGAGGCACCGATAAACTCATCTTT.

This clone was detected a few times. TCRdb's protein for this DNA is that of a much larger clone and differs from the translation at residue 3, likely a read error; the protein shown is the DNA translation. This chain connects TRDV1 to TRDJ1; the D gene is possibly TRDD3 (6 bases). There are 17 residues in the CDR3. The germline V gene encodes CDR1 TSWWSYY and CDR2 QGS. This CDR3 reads CAFGELLGPWYTDKLIF. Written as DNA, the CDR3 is TGTGCTTTTGGGGAACTGCTGGGGCCATGGTACACCGATAAACTCATCTTT.

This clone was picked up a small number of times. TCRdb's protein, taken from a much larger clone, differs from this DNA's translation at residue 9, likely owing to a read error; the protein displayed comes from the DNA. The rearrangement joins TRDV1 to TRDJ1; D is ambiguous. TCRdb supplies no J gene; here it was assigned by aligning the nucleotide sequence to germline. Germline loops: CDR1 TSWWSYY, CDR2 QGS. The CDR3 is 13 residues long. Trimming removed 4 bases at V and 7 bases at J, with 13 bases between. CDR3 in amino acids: CALGASPHGKLIF. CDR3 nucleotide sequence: TGTGCTCTTGGGGCATCGCCCCACGGTAAACTCATCTTT.

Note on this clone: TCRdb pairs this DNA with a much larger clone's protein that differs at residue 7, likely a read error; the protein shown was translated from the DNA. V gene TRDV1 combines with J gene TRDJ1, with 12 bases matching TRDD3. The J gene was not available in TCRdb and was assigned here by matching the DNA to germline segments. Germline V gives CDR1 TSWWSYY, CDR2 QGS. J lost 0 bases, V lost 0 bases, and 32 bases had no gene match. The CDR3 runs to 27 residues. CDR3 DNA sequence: TGTGCTCTTGGGGAACTACGGCTGGACTCCCGCTCGCATTCTACTGGGGGATACAATATGTACACCGATAAACTCATCTTT. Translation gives CALGELRLDSRSHSTGGYNMYTDKLIF.

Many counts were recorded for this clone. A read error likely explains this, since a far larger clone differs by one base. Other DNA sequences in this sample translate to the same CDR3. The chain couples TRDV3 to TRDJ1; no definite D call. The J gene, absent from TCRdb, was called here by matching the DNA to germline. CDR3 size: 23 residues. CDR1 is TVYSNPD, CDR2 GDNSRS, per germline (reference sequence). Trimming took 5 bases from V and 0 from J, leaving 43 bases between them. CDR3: CARRELQPYPIPLKAPYTDKLIF. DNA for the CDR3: TGTGCCAGACGAGAGCTGCAGCCTTACCCCATCCCCCTCAAAGCCCCGTACACCGATAAACTCATCTTT.

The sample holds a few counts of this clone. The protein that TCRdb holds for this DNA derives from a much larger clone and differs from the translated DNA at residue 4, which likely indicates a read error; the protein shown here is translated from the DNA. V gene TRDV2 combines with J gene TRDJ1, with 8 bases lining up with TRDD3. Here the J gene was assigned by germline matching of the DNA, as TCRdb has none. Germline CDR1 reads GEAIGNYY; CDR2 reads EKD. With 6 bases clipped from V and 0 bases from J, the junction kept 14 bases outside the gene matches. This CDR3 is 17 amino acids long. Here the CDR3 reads CACNPLGDLEHTDKLIF. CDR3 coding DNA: TGTGCCTGTAACCCTCTGGGGGACCTAGAGCACACCGATAAACTCATCTTT.

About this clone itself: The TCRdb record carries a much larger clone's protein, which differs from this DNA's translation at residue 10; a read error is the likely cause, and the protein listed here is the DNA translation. In DNA form, the CDR3 reads TGTGCCTGTGACACACTTTTGGGAGGAATCGATAAACTCATCTTT. This translates into CACDTLLGGIDKLIF. The chain has TRDV2 and TRDJ1, with no clear D. The J gene was not available in TCRdb and was assigned here by matching the DNA to germline segments. The CDR3 covers 15 residues. The V end lost 1 base, the J end lost 4 bases, and 15 bases lay between the germline ends. The germline gives CDR1 GEAIGNYY, CDR2 EKD.

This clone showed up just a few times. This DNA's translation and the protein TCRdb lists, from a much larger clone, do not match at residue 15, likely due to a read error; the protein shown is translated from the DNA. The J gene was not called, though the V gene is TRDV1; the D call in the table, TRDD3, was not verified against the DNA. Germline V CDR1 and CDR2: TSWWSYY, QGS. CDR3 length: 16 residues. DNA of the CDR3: TGTGCTCTTGGGGCCTTCCTCGGGGATACGATCGATAAACTCACCTTT. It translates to CALGAFLGDTIDKLTF.

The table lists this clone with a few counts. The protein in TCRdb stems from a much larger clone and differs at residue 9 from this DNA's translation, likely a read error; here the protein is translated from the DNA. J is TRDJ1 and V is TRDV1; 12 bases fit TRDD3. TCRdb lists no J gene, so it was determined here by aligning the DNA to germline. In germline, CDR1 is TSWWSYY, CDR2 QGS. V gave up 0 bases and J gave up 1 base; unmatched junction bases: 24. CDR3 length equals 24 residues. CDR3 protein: CALGELGRVPSPYWGIPRTDKLIF. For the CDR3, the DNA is TGTGCTCTTGGGGAACTGGGTAGGGTGCCCTCTCCTTACTGGGGGATACCCCGCACCGATAAACTCATCTTT.

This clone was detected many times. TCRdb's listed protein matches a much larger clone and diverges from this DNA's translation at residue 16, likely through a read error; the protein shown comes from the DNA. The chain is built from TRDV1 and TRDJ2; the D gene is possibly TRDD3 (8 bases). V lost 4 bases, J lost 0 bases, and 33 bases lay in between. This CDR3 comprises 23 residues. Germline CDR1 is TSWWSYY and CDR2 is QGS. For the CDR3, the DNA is TGTGCTCTTGGGGCGATGGCCTTCCTCCATTTCACTGGGGGTCCCACTTTGACAGCACAACTCTTCTTT. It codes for CALGAMAFLHFTGGPTLTAQLFF.

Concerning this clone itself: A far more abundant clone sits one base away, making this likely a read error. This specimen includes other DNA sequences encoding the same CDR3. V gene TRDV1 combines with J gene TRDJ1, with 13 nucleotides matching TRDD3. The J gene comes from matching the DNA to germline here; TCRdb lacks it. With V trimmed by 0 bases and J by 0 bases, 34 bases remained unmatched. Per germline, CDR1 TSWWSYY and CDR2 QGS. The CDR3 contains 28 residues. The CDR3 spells CALGELIPPVPSTLTGGYVPLYTDKLIF. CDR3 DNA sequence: TGTGCTCTTGGGGAACTAATCCCCCCTGTACCCTCAACCTTAACTGGGGGATACGTCCCCCTGTACACCGATAAACTCATCTTT.

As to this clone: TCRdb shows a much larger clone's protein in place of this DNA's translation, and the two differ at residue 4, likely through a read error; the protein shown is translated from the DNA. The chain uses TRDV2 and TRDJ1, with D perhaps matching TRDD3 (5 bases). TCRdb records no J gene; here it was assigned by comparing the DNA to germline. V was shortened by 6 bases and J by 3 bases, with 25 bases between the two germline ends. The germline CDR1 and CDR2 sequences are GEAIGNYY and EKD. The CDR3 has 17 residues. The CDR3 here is CACKDLLGPRGADKLIF. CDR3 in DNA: TGTGCCTGTAAAGACTTGCTGGGTCCCAGAGGAGCCGATAAACTCATCTTT.

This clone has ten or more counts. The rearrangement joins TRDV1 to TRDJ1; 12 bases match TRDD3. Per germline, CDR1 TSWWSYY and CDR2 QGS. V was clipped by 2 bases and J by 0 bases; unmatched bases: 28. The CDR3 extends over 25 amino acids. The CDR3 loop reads CALGEEPLRQTPEYWGIPYTDKLIF. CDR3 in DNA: TGTGCTCTTGGGGAAGAACCCCTACGACAAACTCCCGAGTACTGGGGGATACCGTACACCGATAAACTCATCTTT.

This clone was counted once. DNA of the CDR3: TGTGCTCTTGGGGCGATGGCCTTCCTCCATTTCACTGGGGGACGTTATCGGACAGCACAACTCTTCTTT. It specifies CALGAMAFLHFTGGRYRTAQLFF. The chain is built from TRDV1 and TRDJ2; 9 bases match TRDD3. The J gene, not given by TCRdb, was assigned here from a germline match of the nucleotide sequence. Trimming took 4 bases from V and 4 from J; bases not matched to a gene: 28. The CDR3 has 23 residues. CDR1 is TSWWSYY, CDR2 QGS, per germline.

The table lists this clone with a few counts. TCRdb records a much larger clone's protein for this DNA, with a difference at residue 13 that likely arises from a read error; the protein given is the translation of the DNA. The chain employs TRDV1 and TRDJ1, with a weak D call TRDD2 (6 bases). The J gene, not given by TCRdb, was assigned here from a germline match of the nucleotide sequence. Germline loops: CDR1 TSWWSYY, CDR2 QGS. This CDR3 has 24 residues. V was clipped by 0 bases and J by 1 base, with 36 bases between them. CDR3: CALGELRSYDAVPGAIPFTDKLIF. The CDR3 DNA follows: TGTGCTCTTGGGGAACTCCGATCCTACGACGCCGTACCGGGGGCTATTCCTTTCACCGATAAACTCATCTTT.

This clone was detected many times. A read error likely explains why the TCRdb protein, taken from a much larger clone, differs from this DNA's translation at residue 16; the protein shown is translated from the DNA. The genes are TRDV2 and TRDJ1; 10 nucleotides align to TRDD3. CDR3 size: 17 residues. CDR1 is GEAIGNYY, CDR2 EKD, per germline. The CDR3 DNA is TGTGCCTGTGACACCCCATGGGTGGGGGATACCTCCGATAAACTCACCTTT. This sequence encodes CACDTPWVGDTSDKLTF.

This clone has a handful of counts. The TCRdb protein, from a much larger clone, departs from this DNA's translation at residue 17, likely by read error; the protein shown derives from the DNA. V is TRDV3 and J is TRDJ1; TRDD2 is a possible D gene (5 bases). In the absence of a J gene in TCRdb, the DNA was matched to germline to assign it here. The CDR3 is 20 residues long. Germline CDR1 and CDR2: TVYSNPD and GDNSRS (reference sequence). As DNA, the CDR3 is TGTGCCTTTAAGGGCTTTAACCAACGGCCCATTTTCCCTACTACCGATAGACTCATCTTT. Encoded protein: CAFKGFNQRPIFPTTDRLIF. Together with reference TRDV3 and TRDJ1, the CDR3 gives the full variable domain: CDKVTQSSPDQTVASGSEVVLLCTYDTVYSNPDLFWYRIRPDYSFQFVFYGDNSRSEGADFTQGRFSVKHILTQKAFHLVISPVRTEDSATYYCAFKGFNQRPIFPTTDRLIFGKGTRVTVEP.

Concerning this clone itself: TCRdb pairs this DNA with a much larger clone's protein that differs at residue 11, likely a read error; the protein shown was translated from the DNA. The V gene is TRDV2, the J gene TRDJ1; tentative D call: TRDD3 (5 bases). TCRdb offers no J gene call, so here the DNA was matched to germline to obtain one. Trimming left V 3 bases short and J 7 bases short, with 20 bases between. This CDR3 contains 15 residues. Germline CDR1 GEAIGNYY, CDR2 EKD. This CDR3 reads CACDPLGAGDGKLIF. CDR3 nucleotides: TGTGCCTGTGACCCCCTGGGTGCGGGAGACGGTAAACTCATCTTT.

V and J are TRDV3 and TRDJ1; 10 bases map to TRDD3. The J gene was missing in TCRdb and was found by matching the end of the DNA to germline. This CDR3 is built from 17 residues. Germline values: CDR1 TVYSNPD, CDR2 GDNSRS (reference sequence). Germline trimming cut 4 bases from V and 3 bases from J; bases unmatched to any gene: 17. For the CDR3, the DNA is TGTGCCTACAGCTCTTCCGATGGGGGATACAAAGCCGATAAACTCATCTTT. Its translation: CAYSSSDGGYKADKLIF.

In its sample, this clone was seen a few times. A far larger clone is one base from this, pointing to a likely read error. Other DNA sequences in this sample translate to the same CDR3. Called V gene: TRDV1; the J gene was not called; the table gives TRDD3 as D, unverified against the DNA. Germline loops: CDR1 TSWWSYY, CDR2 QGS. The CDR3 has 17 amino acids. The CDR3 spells CALGELGPIGDTDKLIF. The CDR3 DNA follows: TGTGCTCTTGGGGAACTAGGGCCTATTGGGGACACCGATAAGCTCATCTTT.

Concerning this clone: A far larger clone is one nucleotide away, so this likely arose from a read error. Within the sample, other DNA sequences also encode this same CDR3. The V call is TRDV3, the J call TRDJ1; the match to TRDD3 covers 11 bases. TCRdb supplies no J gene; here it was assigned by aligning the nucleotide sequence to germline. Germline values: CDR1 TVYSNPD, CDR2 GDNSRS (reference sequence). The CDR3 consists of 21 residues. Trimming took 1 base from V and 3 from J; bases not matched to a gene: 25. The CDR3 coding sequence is TGTGCCTTTATAATTAACCCACGATACATTGGGGGATACGCTGTAGCCGATAAACTCATCTTT. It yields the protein CAFIINPRYIGGYAVADKLIF. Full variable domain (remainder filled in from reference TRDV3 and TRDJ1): CDKVTQSSPDQTVASGSEVVLLCTYDTVYSNPDLFWYRIRPDYSFQFVFYGDNSRSEGADFTQGRFSVKHILTQKAFHLVISPVRTEDSATYYCAFIINPRYIGGYAVADKLIFGKGTRVTVEP.

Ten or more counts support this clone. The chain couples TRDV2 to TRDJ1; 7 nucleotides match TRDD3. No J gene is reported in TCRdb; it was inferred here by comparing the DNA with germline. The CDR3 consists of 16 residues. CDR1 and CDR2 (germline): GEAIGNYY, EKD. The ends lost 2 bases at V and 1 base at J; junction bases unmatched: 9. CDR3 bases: TGTGCCTGTGACAATCTGGGGGTCCGTTCCACCGATAAACTCATCTTT. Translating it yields CACDNLGVRSTDKLIF.

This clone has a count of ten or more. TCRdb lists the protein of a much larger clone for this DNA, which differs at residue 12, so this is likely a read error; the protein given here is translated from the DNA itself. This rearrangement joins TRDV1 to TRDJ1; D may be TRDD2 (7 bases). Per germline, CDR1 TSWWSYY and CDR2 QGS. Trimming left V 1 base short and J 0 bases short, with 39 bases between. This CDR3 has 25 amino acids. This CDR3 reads CALGEPHFLRGLLRWGASYTDKLIF. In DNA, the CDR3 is TGTGCTCTTGGGGAACCTCATTTCCTACGGGGTTTGTTACGCTGGGGAGCCTCCTACACCGATAAACTCATCTTT.

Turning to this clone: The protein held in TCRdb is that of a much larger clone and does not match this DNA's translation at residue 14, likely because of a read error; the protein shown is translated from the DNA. The CDR3: CALGELDRDFRQYPYWGSGRKKLIF. The CDR3, as DNA: TGTGCTCTTGGGGAACTAGACCGTGACTTCCGACAGTACCCGTACTGGGGGTCCGGACGAAAGAAACTCATCTTT. J is TRDJ1 and V is TRDV1, with TRDD3 matching over 8 bases. The J gene was not available in TCRdb and was assigned here by matching the DNA to germline segments. The CDR3 covers 25 residues. Germline V gives CDR1 TSWWSYY, CDR2 QGS. J lost 8 bases, V lost 0 bases, and 38 bases had no gene match.

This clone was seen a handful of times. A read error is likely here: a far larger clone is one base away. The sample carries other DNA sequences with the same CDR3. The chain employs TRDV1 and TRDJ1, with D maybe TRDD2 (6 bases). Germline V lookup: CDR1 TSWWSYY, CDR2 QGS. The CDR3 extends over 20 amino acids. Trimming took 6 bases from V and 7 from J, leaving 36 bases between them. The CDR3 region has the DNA TGTGCTCTTGGAGGACGCTCCGTATTCCTATACCGTAATGGCGACCTTAAACTCATCTTT. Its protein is CALGGRSVFLYRNGDLKLIF.

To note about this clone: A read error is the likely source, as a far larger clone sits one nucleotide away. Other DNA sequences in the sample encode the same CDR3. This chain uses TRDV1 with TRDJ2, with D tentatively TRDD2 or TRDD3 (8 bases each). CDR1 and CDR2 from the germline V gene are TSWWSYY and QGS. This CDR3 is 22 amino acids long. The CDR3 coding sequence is TGTGCTCTTGGGGAACTAGGTTCTTCCTACGTGGGATACGCGCCTTTGACAGCTCAACTCTTCTTT. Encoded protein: CALGELGSSYVGYAPLTAQLFF.

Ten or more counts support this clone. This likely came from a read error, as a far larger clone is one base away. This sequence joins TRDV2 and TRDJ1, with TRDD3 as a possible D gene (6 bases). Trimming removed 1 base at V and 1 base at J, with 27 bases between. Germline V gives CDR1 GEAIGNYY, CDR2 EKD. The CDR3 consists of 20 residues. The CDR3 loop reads CACDTIEKRGTGNSTDKLIF. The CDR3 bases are TGTGCCTGTGACACAATAGAAAAGAGGGGGACTGGGAATTCCACCGATAAACTCATCTTT.